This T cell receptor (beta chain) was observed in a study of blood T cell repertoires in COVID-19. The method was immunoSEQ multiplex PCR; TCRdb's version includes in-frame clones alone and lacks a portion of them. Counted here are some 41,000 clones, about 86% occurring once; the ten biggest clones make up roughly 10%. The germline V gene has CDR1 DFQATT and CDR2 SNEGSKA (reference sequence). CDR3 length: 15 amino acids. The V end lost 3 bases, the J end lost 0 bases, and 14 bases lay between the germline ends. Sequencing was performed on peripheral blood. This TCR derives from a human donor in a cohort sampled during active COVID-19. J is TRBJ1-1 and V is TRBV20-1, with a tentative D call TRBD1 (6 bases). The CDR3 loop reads CSASSTGGMNTEAFF. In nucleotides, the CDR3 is TGCAGTGCTAGTTCGACAGGTGGTATGAACACTGAAGCTTTCTTT.